What follows are 26 T cell receptor beta chains derived from one specimen sequenced in a study of CD8+ T cells in alopecia areata. cDNA serving as the sequencing template came from extracted, reverse transcribed RNA. Profiling relied on immunoSEQ multiplex PCR, and the TCRdb table lists in-frame clones only, not all of them. The table lists about 250,000 clones, 65% to 70% of them singletons. Specimen: CD4+ T cells sorted from blood, collected at week 0. All receptors derive from a human donor with alopecia areata.

This sequence joins TRBV4-1 and TRBJ1-2; 9 bases map to TRBD1. Trimming took 3 bases from V and 5 from J; bases not matched to a gene: 10. CDR1 is MGHRA and CDR2 is YSYEKL in the germline V gene. The CDR3 runs 16 residues. CDR3: CASSHPGQGGGYGYTF. CDR3 sequence (DNA): TGCGCCAGCAGCCACCCGGGACAGGGCGGCGGGTATGGCTACACCTTC.

This clone was counted between two and nine times. The chain has TRBV7-2 and TRBJ1-5; D is uncertain. The CDR3 sequence is 14 residues long. Germline V gives CDR1 SGHTA, CDR2 FQGNSA. V was pared by 5 bases and J by 2 bases, with 10 bases between. CDR3 residues: CASSAYRGNQPQHF. The CDR3 DNA follows: TGTGCCAGCAGCGCCTACAGAGGCAATCAGCCCCAGCATTTT.

The rearrangement uses TRBV2 and TRBJ2-5; 9 bases are a match to TRBD2. The V and J ends lost 6 bases and 4 bases, in that order; junction bases with no gene match: 9. CDR1 is SNHLY and CDR2 is FYNNEI in the germline V gene. The CDR3 sequence is 15 residues long. The CDR3 DNA reads TGTGCCAGCAGGGAGTTTAGCGGGGGTGGAGAGACCCAGTACTTC. It specifies CASREFSGGGETQYF.

Regarding this clone: This specimen includes other DNA sequences encoding the same CDR3. The chain combines TRBV20-1 with TRBJ2-5; D is ambiguous. The CDR3 runs to 10 residues. The V and J ends lost 2 bases and 5 bases respectively, with 3 bases between them. The germline V gene encodes CDR1 DFQATT and CDR2 SNEGSKA (reference sequence). CDR3 region: CSARLETQYF. DNA for the CDR3: TGCAGTGCTAGATTGGAGACCCAGTACTTC.

This clone has just a few counts. V usage is TRBV5-4 and J usage is TRBJ2-3; D remains unclear. Trimming pared 7 bases from V and 1 base from J, leaving 7 bases between. CDR1 SGHNT and CDR2 YYREEE come from the germline V gene (reference sequence). This CDR3 comprises 12 residues. This CDR3 is CASGEGTDTQYF. The CDR3 DNA is TGTGCCAGCGGAGAGGGCACAGATACGCAGTATTTT.

This clone was observed a few times. The chain combines TRBV29-1 with TRBJ2-5; TRBD2 agrees at 13 bases. The length of the CDR3 is 14 residues. V trimming: 5 bases; J trimming: 5 bases; junction bases outside the gene matches: 5. CDR1 is SQVTM and CDR2 is ANQGSEA in the germline V gene. The CDR3: CSVPLAGGTETQYF. CDR3 sequence (DNA): TGCAGCGTTCCACTAGCGGGGGGGACGGAGACCCAGTACTTC.

The sample holds a few counts of this clone. The genes are TRBV10-3 and TRBJ1-4, with 10 bases lining up with TRBD1. Unmatched junction bases numbered 2, after V lost 0 bases and J lost 7 bases. CDR1 is ENHRY, CDR2 SYGVKD, per germline. The CDR3 length is 15 residues. CDR3 sequence (DNA): TGTGCCATCAGTGAGTCCGGGACAGGGGTTGAAAAACTGTTTTTT. Its protein is CAISESGTGVEKLFF.

The chain combines TRBV7-3 with TRBJ2-5; the match to TRBD2 covers 11 bases. Trimming at V came to 2 bases and at J to 4 bases, leaving 3 bases not matched to a gene. Germline V gene sequence: CDR1 SGHTA, CDR2 FQGTGA. The CDR3 is made up of 15 amino acids. Written as DNA, the CDR3 is TGTGCCAGCAGCTTAGCTGGACTAGCGGGAGAGACCCAGTACTTC. Residues: CASSLAGLAGETQYF. Filled out from reference TRBV7-3 and TRBJ2-5, the complete variable domain reads GAGVSQTPSNKVTEKGKYVELRCDPISGHTALYWYRQSLGQGPEFLIYFQGTGAADDSGLPNDRFFAVRPEGSVSTLKIQRTERGDSAVYLCASSLAGLAGETQYFGPGTRLLVL.

This chain joins TRBV29-1 and TRBJ2-3, with 10 positions matching TRBD2. The CDR3 contains 14 residues. Trimming removed 7 bases from V and 2 bases from J; junction bases left unmatched: 6. Looked up from germline, CDR1 is SQVTM and CDR2 is ANQGSEA. In DNA form, the CDR3 reads TGCAGCGGGGGACTAGCGTCCAACACAGATACGCAGTATTTT. It translates to CSGGLASNTDTQYF.

V and J are TRBV29-1 and TRBJ1-1; perhaps TRBD1 as D (5 bases). Trimming took off 7 bases at V and 1 base at J, with 10 bases between the two ends. Germline values: CDR1 SQVTM, CDR2 ANQGSEA. CDR3 length equals 12 residues. The chain's CDR3 is CSAETANTEAFF. In nucleotides, the CDR3 is TGCAGCGCCGAGACAGCGAACACTGAAGCTTTCTTT.

This clone has more than one count but fewer than ten. The same CDR3 can be traced to other DNA sequences in this sample. The chain couples TRBV2 to TRBJ2-5; D possibly corresponds to TRBD2 (6 bases). Germline V gene data show CDR1 as SNHLY and CDR2 as FYNNEI. V lost 6 bases and J 1 base, leaving 9 bases between the germline ends. This CDR3 contains 13 residues. The CDR3 protein is CASSPGLQETQYF. The DNA for the CDR3 is TGTGCCAGCAGCCCGGGACTCCAAGAGACCCAGTACTTC.

The rearrangement uses TRBV4-3 and TRBJ2-7; TRBD2 matches 9 bases. Germline-derived CDR1 and CDR2 are LGHNA and YSLEER. The length of the CDR3 is 15 residues. V was pared by 1 base and J by 4 bases, with 5 bases of the junction left unmatched. The CDR3 DNA is TGCGCCAGCAGCCAAGGGAGCGGGGGGCGTTACGAGCAGTACTTC. Residues: CASSQGSGGRYEQYF.

This clone was counted many times. The chain links TRBV11-2 to TRBJ1-1, with D possibly being TRBD1 (6 bases). Deletions cut 4 bases from V and 4 bases from J, with 13 bases between. The CDR3 is made up of 14 amino acids. CDR1 and CDR2 (germline): SGHAT, FQNNGV. The CDR3 loop is CASSSDRSPTEAFF. As DNA, the CDR3 is TGTGCCAGCAGCTCGGACAGAAGTCCCACTGAAGCTTTCTTT.

This clone was detected only a few times. The CDR3 region has the DNA TGCGCCAGCAGCTTGGCCGGGACGGTCTATGGCTACACCTTC. It translates to CASSLAGTVYGYTF. The chain joins TRBV5-1 to TRBJ1-2; maybe TRBD1 (5 bases). The CDR3 extends over 14 amino acids. V dropped 0 bases and J dropped 4 bases, with 10 bases sitting between them. Germline V CDR1 and CDR2: SGHRS, YFSETQ.

The V gene is TRBV6-6, the J gene TRBJ2-5, with D unresolved. CDR3 length: 14 residues. The germline CDR1 and CDR2 sequences are MNHNY and SVGAGI (reference sequence). Between the trimmed V and J ends, which lost 0 bases and 5 bases, there was a span of 10 bases. In nucleotides, the CDR3 is TGTGCCAGCAGTTACTCGAGCCTCCCTGAGACCCAGTACTTC. Encoded protein: CASSYSSLPETQYF.

A few counts support this clone. V usage is TRBV7-8 and J usage is TRBJ2-3; D possibly corresponds to TRBD1 (6 bases). CDR3 size: 15 residues. The germline V gene encodes CDR1 SGHVS and CDR2 FQNEAQ. The V end was cut by 3 bases, the J end by 4 bases, with 14 bases between. This CDR3 is CASSFGPGEPDTQYF. The DNA of the CDR3 is TGTGCCAGCAGCTTCGGTCCAGGGGAGCCAGATACGCAGTATTTT. The full variable domain, rest sourced from reference TRBV7-8 and TRBJ2-3, is GAGVSQSPRYKVAKRGQDVALRCDPISGHVSLFWYQQALGQGPEFLTYFQNEAQLDKSGLPSDRFFAERPEGSVSTLKIQRTQQEDSAVYLCASSFGPGEPDTQYFGPGTRLTVL.

The genes are TRBV29-1 and TRBJ2-3; D uncertain. This CDR3 region has 12 residues. Trimming took off 7 bases at V and 0 bases at J, with 8 bases between the two ends. CDR1 is SQVTM and CDR2 is ANQGSEA in the germline V gene. CDR3 coding DNA: TGCAGCGGGTCTCCCAGCACAGATACGCAGTATTTT. This codes for CSGSPSTDTQYF.

V usage is TRBV11-2 and J usage is TRBJ2-2; weak D call: TRBD2 (5 bases). Germline CDR1 and CDR2: SGHAT and FQNNGV. This CDR3 is 12 amino acids long. V shed 5 bases and J shed 4 bases, with 5 bases lying between them. The CDR3 sequence is CASSRGTGELFF. In DNA, the CDR3 is TGTGCCAGCAGCCGGGGCACCGGGGAGCTGTTTTTT.

The V gene is TRBV5-1, the J gene TRBJ2-2; D perhaps matches TRBD2 (5 bases). Per the germline V gene, CDR1 is SGHRS and CDR2 is YFSETQ. Trimming took off 2 bases at V and 6 bases at J, with 11 bases between the two ends. The CDR3 length is 14 residues. In nucleotides, the CDR3 is TGCGCCAGCAGCTTAGAGAGGGTCCCCGGGGAGCTGTTTTTT. This encodes CASSLERVPGELFF. Complete variable domain (other parts from reference TRBV5-1 and TRBJ2-2): KAGVTQTPRYLIKTRGQQVTLSCSPISGHRSVSWYQQTPGQGLQFLFEYFSETQRNKGNFPGRFSGRQFSNSRSEMNVSTLELGDSALYLCASSLERVPGELFFGEGSRLTVL.

The chain has TRBV19 and TRBJ1-2; no definite D call. The CDR3 loop spans 12 amino acids. V was shortened by 10 bases and J by 7 bases, with 16 bases between the two germline ends. Germline CDR1 is LNHDA and CDR2 is SQIVND (reference sequence). The CDR3 loop is CATRTLGFGYTF. In DNA, the CDR3 is TGTGCCACCCGAACCCTGGGATTTGGCTACACCTTC.

The rearrangement joins TRBV30 to TRBJ1-1; D may be TRBD1 (6 bases). The CDR3 runs 12 residues. Germline CDR1 reads GTSNPN; CDR2 reads SVGIG (reference sequence). V was clipped by 5 bases and J by 1 base, with 8 bases between them. CDR3 in amino acids: CAWGGQNTEAFF. As DNA, the CDR3 is TGTGCCTGGGGGGGACAGAACACTGAAGCTTTCTTT. Supplemented by reference TRBV30 and TRBJ1-1, the full variable domain reads SQTIHQWPATLVQPVGSPLSLECTVEGTSNPNLYWYRQAAGRGLQLLFYSVGIGQISSEVPQNLSASRPQDRQFILSSKKLLLSDSGFYLCAWGGQNTEAFFGQGTRLTVV.

This clone came up a few times. The chain joins TRBV18 to TRBJ2-3; TRBD1 aligns across 7 bases. V lost 5 bases, J lost 7 bases, and 6 bases stayed unmatched. The CDR3 covers 13 residues. CDR1 is KGHSH, CDR2 LQKENI, per germline. The CDR3 sequence is CASSDRVENTQYF. The CDR3 DNA follows: TGTGCCAGCTCAGACAGGGTGGAGAATACGCAGTATTTT.

The chain couples TRBV7-3 to TRBJ2-1; a possible D gene is TRBD2 (6 bases). V was shortened by 4 bases and J by 10 bases, with 8 bases between the two germline ends. Per germline, CDR1 SGHTA and CDR2 FQGTGA. The CDR3 spans 11 residues. CDR3 residues: CASSSGGEQFF. The CDR3, as DNA: TGTGCCAGCAGCTCCGGGGGAGAGCAGTTCTTC.

This clone was detected a few times. This sample also contains other DNA sequences that code for the same CDR3. The rearrangement joins TRBV29-1 to TRBJ2-3; the D is unclear. The CDR3 length is 12 residues. Germline V CDR1 and CDR2: SQVTM, ANQGSEA. Deletions cut 3 bases from V and 0 bases from J, with 4 bases between. CDR3 residues: CSVEGSTDTQYF. CDR3 nucleotides: TGCAGCGTTGAGGGCAGCACAGATACGCAGTATTTT.

This chain links TRBV6-4 with TRBJ2-1; 7 bases are shared with TRBD1. Unmatched junction bases numbered 9, after V lost 5 bases and J lost 11 bases. The length of the CDR3 is 13 residues. Germline CDR1 MRHNA, CDR2 SNTAGT. CDR3: CASSFEQGQKQFF. For the CDR3, the DNA is TGTGCCAGCAGTTTCGAGCAGGGACAGAAGCAGTTCTTC.

This clone has a handful of counts. This specimen includes other DNA sequences encoding the same CDR3. V gene TRBV29-1 combines with J gene TRBJ1-1; D is ambiguous. This CDR3 region has 10 residues. In germline, CDR1 is SQVTM, CDR2 ANQGSEA. V dropped 7 bases and J dropped 1 base, with 4 bases sitting between them. The CDR3 loop is CSAGNTEAFF. In DNA, the CDR3 is TGCAGCGCCGGGAACACTGAAGCTTTCTTT.